Listed below are T cell receptor beta chains from one sample, sequenced in a study of T cells in localized non-small cell lung cancer. Assay used: immunoSEQ multiplex PCR; TCRdb lists only in-frame clones, some missing. The sample yields 28,000 or so clones, over 75% seen once. This sample comprised peripheral blood, obtained before any cancer treatment. Every receptor here comes from a man aged 35-69 years with stage III squamous cell lung carcinoma. Both conserved end residues are part of each CDR3.

j_call v_call cdr3_aa
TRBJ2-1 TRBV28 CASSWTIGYEQFF
TRBJ1-5 TRBV19 CATGWQGGNQPQHF
TRBJ1-1 TRBV29-1 CSAWDRGREAFF
TRBJ2-1 TRBV19 CASSGGGGRADEQFF
TRBJ2-6 TRBV7-3 CASSRVIDLTGANVLTF
TRBJ2-3 TRBV28 CASSPLRGQGLPDTQYF
TRBJ1-4 TRBV2 CASSVGQREKLFF
TRBJ2-5 TRBV7-6 CASSWSPEQGRKETQYF
TRBJ1-4 TRBV11-2 CASSPTGGVGKLFF
TRBJ2-1 TRBV11-3 CASSRQGTGNNEQFF
TRBJ1-5 TRBV7-9 CASSLTGPDQPQHF
TRBJ2-2 TRBV5-1 CASSSTGHTGELFF
TRBJ2-3 TRBV21-1 CASSKGQFNTDTQYF
TRBJ2-7 TRBV19 CATGQGPYEQYF
TRBJ2-7 TRBV5-8 CASSPQVRNGAYEQYF
TRBJ1-1 TRBV11-2 CASSKSGGLNTEAFF
TRBJ2-5 TRBV15 CASGRGQETQYF